This T cell receptor beta chain came from a study of neurological immune-mediated disorders. With 10-nucleotide random UMIs, 5'RACE was used to make the cDNA. Whenever a sequencing run was performed, it yielded over 190 million TCR-beta sequences from 15-18 subjects. TCRdb analysed the 5' RACE reads with MiXCR anew, one entry per CDR3 protein. The sample holds approximately 30,000 distinct CDR3 sequences, 13% seen once. This sample's time point: longitudinal time-point 2. Where libraries were unsorted, they were derived from 2 million PBMCs stored at -80 degrees C. As for this clonotype: Its antigen remains unidentified.

Overall study findings and caveats: Healthy controls had more TCR clonal expansion than multiple sclerosis, which showed the least, whereas HTLV-1-associated myelopathy showed the most.

The CDR3 loop spans 12 amino acids. Germline V gives CDR1 MNHEY, CDR2 SVGEGT. V was cut by 0 bases and J by 7 bases, with 3 bases left in between. This TCR was recovered from a woman aged 40 to 50 in good health. The chain employs TRBV6-2 or TRBV6-3 and TRBJ2-2; D remains ambiguous. Material: PBMCs. The CDR3 DNA follows: TGTGCCAGCAGTTACTCGATCGGGGAGCTGTTTTTT. The encoded protein is CASSYSIGELFF.